This T cell receptor (beta chain) was captured by sequencing in a study of blood T cell repertoires in COVID-19. In germline, CDR1 is GTSNPN, CDR2 SVGIG (reference sequence). Trimming cost V 2 bases and J 3 bases; bases outside gene matches: 6. The CDR3 consists of 17 residues. This table comes from immunoSEQ multiplex PCR, and its TCRdb copy is limited to in-frame clones, with some not included. The data contain approximately 480,000 clones, nearly 90% of them seen just once; the ten biggest clones take up 0.7% to 1%. The sequenced sample consisted of peripheral blood. This clonotype originated in a man aged 18-30 years with COVID-19, enrolled during active disease. The chain has TRBV30 and TRBJ2-2; 13 positions match TRBD2. The CDR3 sequence: CAWSTLAGGYHTGELFF. The CDR3 nucleotides read TGTGCCTGGAGTACACTAGCGGGAGGGTATCACACCGGGGAGCTGTTTTTT.